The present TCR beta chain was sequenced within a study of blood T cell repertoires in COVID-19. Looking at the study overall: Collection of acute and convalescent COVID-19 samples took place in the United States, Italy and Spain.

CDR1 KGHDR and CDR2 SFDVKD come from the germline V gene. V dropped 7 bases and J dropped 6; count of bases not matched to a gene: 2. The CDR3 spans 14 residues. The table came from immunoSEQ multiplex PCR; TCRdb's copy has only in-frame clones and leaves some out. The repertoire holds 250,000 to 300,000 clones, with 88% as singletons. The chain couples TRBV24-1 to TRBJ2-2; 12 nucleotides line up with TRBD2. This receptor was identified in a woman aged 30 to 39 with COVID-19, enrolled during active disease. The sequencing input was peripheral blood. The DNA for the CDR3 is TGTGCCACCAGAGGACTAGCGGGATCCGGGGAGCTGTTTTTT. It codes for CATRGLAGSGELFF.